This entry lists 5 T cell receptor beta chains sequenced from one sample in a study of early T cells in non-severe SARS-CoV-2 infection (TCRdb year 2021). Libraries came from 5' RACE. Sequenced using a NextSeq 500. TCRdb handled the public reads itself, with Q25 trimming in fastp and clone calling in MiXCR, and kept productive beta chains. Every distinct CDR3 protein forms one entry, paired with its most common genes and DNA. The sample profile shows around 56,000 distinct CDR3 sequences; 13% of them were found once. The ten largest clones add up to approximately 8.5% of the sample. Here the sequenced sample was whole blood, taken at baseline. The receptor source for this set is an adult who was a healthcare worker with PCR-confirmed SARS-CoV-2 infection or an uninfected control (not recorded which).

This clonotype was picked up a small number of times. The rearrangement links TRBV20-1 to TRBJ2-2, with TRBD1 identical over 8 bases. J gave up 2 bases and V 0 bases, and 2 bases lay outside the gene matches. The CDR3 spans 15 residues. Germline-derived CDR1 and CDR2 are DFQATT and SNEGSKA (reference sequence). In nucleotides, the CDR3 is TGCAGTGCTAGAGACGGACAGGGAAACACCGGGGAGCTGTTTTTT. Its translation is CSARDGQGNTGELFF.

This clonotype was observed many times. This sequence joins TRBV4-1 and TRBJ2-1, with 10 bases matching TRBD2. The CDR3 is 15 amino acids. Germline values: CDR1 MGHRA, CDR2 YSYEKL. Unmatched junction bases numbered 5, after V lost 0 bases and J lost 9 bases. The CDR3 sequence is CASSQDVASGSEQFF. CDR3 in DNA: TGCGCCAGCAGCCAAGATGTGGCTAGCGGGAGTGAGCAGTTCTTC.

The CDR3 coding sequence is TGTGCCAGCAGCGCCGGGACCGGTACCTACGAGCAGTACTTC. Its translation: CASSAGTGTYEQYF. The chain is built from TRBV9 and TRBJ2-7; D assignment may be TRBD1 or TRBD2 (5 bases each). V lost 3 bases, J lost 2 bases, and 12 bases lay in between. The CDR3 extends over 14 amino acids. The germline V gene has CDR1 SGDLS and CDR2 YYNGEE. Filled out from reference TRBV9 and TRBJ2-7, the complete variable domain reads DSGVTQTPKHLITATGQRVTLRCSPRSGDLSVYWYQQSLDQGLQFLIQYYNGEERAKGNILERFSAQQFPDLHSELNLSSLELGDSALYFCASSAGTGTYEQYFGPGTRLTVT.

This clonotype showed up many times. This chain links TRBV6-2 or TRBV6-3 with TRBJ2-5, with 10 positions matching TRBD1. Germline values: CDR1 MNHEY, CDR2 SVGEGT. The CDR3 is made up of 15 amino acids. Trimming took 3 bases from V and 9 from J; bases not matched to a gene: 10. CDR3 DNA sequence: TGTGCCAGCAGTTATCAAGGGACAGGGGTTTTGGCCCAGTACTTC. Translating it yields CASSYQGTGVLAQYF.

The rearrangement joins TRBV10-1 to TRBJ1-3; D possibly corresponds to TRBD1 (6 bases). Germline assignment: CDR1 WNHNN and CDR2 SYGVQD (reference sequence). Trimming took off 6 bases at V and 0 bases at J, with 12 bases between the two ends. The CDR3 extends over 15 amino acids. CDR3 DNA sequence: TGCGCCAGCAGCAAGGACAGTTCCTCTGGAAACACCATATATTTT. Translation: CASSKDSSSGNTIYF.